These T cell receptor beta chains were read from a single sample in a study of cytomegalovirus exposure and HLA in healthy donors. TCRdb keeps only in-frame clones here, not all; method: immunoSEQ multiplex PCR. This sample has 150,000 to 200,000 clones, with approximately 89% found just once. The sequenced sample consisted of PBMCs. These receptors were obtained from a man aged 18 to 30 in good health and CMV-seropositive. CDR3s include the opening cysteine and the closing phenylalanine or tryptophan. D genes are given only for firm matches. Only some rows state a clone size, as once, few, many or a class for expanded clones.

d_gene,v_gene,abundance,j_gene,CDR3nt,CDR3aa
-,TRBV7-9,-,TRBJ2-3,TGTGCCAGCAGCTTCCGATGGCACAGCAATACGCAGTATTTT,CASSFRWHSNTQYF
-,TRBV28,-,TRBJ1-5,TGTGCCAGCAGTTCTACAGGCCGTGGCAATCAGCCCCAGCATTTT,CASSSTGRGNQPQHF
-,TRBV5-1,-,TRBJ2-7,TGCGCCAGTTCGGAGGGTGTTAGTTACGAGCAGTACTTC,CASSEGVSYEQYF
TRBD2,TRBV7-7,-,TRBJ2-2,TGTGCTAGCAGCTCACGACTAGCGGGAGACGGGGAGCTGTTTTTT,CASSSRLAGDGELFF
-,TRBV5-1,-,TRBJ2-7,TGCGCCAGCAGCTTGGCGTTCTCCAGGGGCCCCCACGAGCAGTACTTC,CASSLAFSRGPHEQYF
TRBD2,TRBV30,-,TRBJ2-1,TGTGCCTGGAGTAGGAAGGGACTAGCGGGAATAGAGCAGTTCTTC,CAWSRKGLAGIEQFF
TRBD2,TRBV5-1,few,TRBJ2-1,TGCGCCAGCAGGCCATCTAGCGGGAGAGTTAAGCAGTTCTTC,CASRPSSGRVKQFF
TRBD1,TRBV10-3,-,TRBJ1-1,TGTGCCATCAGTGAGGGGACAGGGTCGAGGAAAGCTTTCTTT,CAISEGTGSRKAFF
-,TRBV23-1,-,TRBJ2-3,TGCGCCCGAACGAGGGATACGCAGTATTTT,CARTRDTQYF
-,TRBV21-1,-,TRBJ1-5,TGTGCCAGCAGCAAGTCTTCGACAGGAGAAAATAGCAATCAGCCCCAGCATTTT,CASSKSSTGENSNQPQHF
-,TRBV9,-,TRBJ2-1,TGTGCCAGCAGCGTAGGGTGGACTAACTACAATGAGCAGTTCTTC,CASSVGWTNYNEQFF
-,TRBV6-5,once,TRBJ1-2,TGTGCCAGCAGTTCCACGGGGGGAACCGAGGGCTATGGCTACACCTTC,CASSSTGGTEGYGYTF
-,TRBV13,once,TRBJ1-2,TGTGCCAGCAGCTTAGACAGATATGGCTACACCTTC,CASSLDRYGYTF
-,TRBV5-1,once,TRBJ2-7,TGCGCCAGCAGCCTGGAGACAGACTACGAGCAGTACTTC,CASSLETDYEQYF
-,TRBV2,-,TRBJ2-2,TGTGCCAGCAAGGAGGAGGGCTTCGCGAACACCGGGGAGCTGTTTTTT,CASKEEGFANTGELFF
-,TRBV28,-,TRBJ1-1,TGTGCCAGCAGAGAGATGAACACTGAAGCTTTCTTT,CASREMNTEAFF
TRBD2,TRBV7-6,once,TRBJ2-7,TGTGCCAGCAGCTTAGGTAGCGGGAAAGAAGGCGAGCAGTACTTC,CASSLGSGKEGEQYF
TRBD1,TRBV18,few,TRBJ2-7,TGTGCCAGCTCCGCGGGACAGGACTACGAGCAGTACTTC,CASSAGQDYEQYF
-,TRBV28,-,TRBJ2-6,TGTGCCAGCAGTTTACTCAGGGGACGGTCATCTGGGGCCAACGTCCTGACTTTC,CASSLLRGRSSGANVLTF
-,TRBV5-1,-,TRBJ2-7,TGCGCCAGCAGCTTGGGGGACTTCTCCTACGAGCAGTACTTC,CASSLGDFSYEQYF
TRBD1,TRBV29-1,-,TRBJ2-7,TGCAGCGCCACCACGCCGGAGACAGGGAAGAACTACGAGCAGTACTTC,CSATTPETGKNYEQYF
TRBD2,TRBV7-2,-,TRBJ2-1,TGTGCCAGCAGCCCCACCGGGACTAGAATAAGTGAGCAGTTCTTC,CASSPTGTRISEQFF
TRBD2,TRBV15,-,TRBJ2-7,TGTGCCACGGGGGTAGCGGGAGCGGCGGGCGAGCAGTACTTC,CATGVAGAAGEQYF
TRBD1,TRBV6-4,-,TRBJ1-1,TGTGCCAGCAGTCAACCACGGGACAGGGAGAGGCGGATGAACACTGAAGCTTTCTTT,CASSQPRDRERRMNTEAFF
TRBD2,TRBV6-4,-,TRBJ2-7,TGTGCCCGATTAGCGGGAGTGGGCTACGAGCAGTACTTC,CARLAGVGYEQYF
TRBD2,TRBV5-6,-,TRBJ2-2,TGTGCCAGCAGCTTAAGAGCGGGAGCGAACACCGGGGAGCTGTTTTTT,CASSLRAGANTGELFF
-,TRBV5-4,-,TRBJ2-2,TGTGCCAGCAGCTTGCAGGGGGGCGGGGAGCTGTTTTTT,CASSLQGGGELFF